Given below is one T cell receptor beta chain in context. Antigen unknown. The source of the sample is a study of T cells in localized non-small cell lung cancer. Germline loops: CDR1 KGHSH, CDR2 LQKENI. The CDR3 sequence is 16 residues long. V was pared by 2 bases and J by 1 base, with 7 bases of the junction left unmatched. Study-wide results and limits: The greatest T cell clonality was found in uninvolved adjacent lung (higher than in tumor). Researchers found a median around 57 of the top 100 tumor clones in adjacent lung. Density of T cells in blood, when higher, went with longer overall survival.

Profiling relied on immunoSEQ multiplex PCR, and the TCRdb table lists in-frame clones only, not all of them. In the table there are 3,500 to 5,000 clones, about 25% of which are singletons. The chain couples TRBV18 to TRBJ1-1; 7 bases map to TRBD1. The receptor was derived from a male donor aged 60 or over with stage I lung adenocarcinoma. Specimen: lung tumor tissue, collected before any cancer treatment. The CDR3 nucleotides read TGTGCCAGCTCACCATTAATCGGGACAGAGAACACTGAAGCTTTCTTT. Its protein is CASSPLIGTENTEAFF.